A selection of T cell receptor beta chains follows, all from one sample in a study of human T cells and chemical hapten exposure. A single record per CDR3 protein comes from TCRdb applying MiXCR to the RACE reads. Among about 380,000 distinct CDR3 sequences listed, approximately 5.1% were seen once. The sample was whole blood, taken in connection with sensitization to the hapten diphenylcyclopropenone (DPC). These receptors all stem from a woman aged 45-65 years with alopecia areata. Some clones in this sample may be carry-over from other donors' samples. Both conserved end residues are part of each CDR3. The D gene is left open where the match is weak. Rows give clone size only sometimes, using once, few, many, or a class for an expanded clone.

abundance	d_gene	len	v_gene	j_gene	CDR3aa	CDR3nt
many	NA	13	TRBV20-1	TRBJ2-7	CSARIAANYEQYF	TGCAGTGCTAGGATCGCCGCGAACTACGAGCAGTACTTC
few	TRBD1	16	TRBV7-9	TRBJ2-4	CASSPGQGLAKNIQYF	TGTGCCAGCAGTCCCGGACAGGGTTTAGCCAAAAACATTCAGTACTTC
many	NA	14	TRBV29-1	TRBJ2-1	CSVESTRRADEQFF	TGCAGCGTCGAGAGCACCAGGAGGGCCGATGAGCAGTTCTTC
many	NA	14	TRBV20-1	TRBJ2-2	CSASTGRGTGELFF	TGCAGTGCTTCGACAGGGAGGGGCACCGGGGAGCTGTTTTTT
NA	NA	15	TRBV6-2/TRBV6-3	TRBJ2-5	CASSYRASRGETQYF	TGTGCCAGCAGTTACCGCGCCTCACGGGGGGAGACCCAGTACTTC
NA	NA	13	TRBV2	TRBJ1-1	CASGWQPNTEAFF	TGTGCCAGCGGATGGCAGCCGAACACTGAAGCTTTCTTT
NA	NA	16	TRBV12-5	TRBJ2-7	CASGLVSGTETYEQYF	TGTGCTAGTGGTTTGGTATCCGGGACCGAAACTTACGAGCAGTACTTC
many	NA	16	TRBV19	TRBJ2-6	CASSIVPGAGANVLTF	TGTGCCAGTAGTATAGTCCCAGGGGCTGGGGCCAACGTCCTGACTTTC
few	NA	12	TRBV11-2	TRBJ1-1	CASSPESGSAFF	TGTGCCAGCAGCCCCGAATCCGGGTCCGCTTTCTTT
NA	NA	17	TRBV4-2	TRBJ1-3	CASSQLRGGNSGNTIYF	TGTGCCAGCAGCCAACTCCGGGGAGGAAACTCTGGAAACACCATATATTTT
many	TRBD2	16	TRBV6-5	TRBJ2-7	CASSTQTSGRTYEQYF	TGTGCCAGCAGTACACAGACTAGCGGGAGGACCTACGAGCAGTACTTC
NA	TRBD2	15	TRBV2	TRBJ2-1	CASSAGTSGYNEQFF	TGTGCCAGCAGTGCTGGGACTAGCGGGTACAATGAGCAGTTCTTC
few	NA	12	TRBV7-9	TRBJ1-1	CASSSRVGEAFF	TGTGCCAGCAGCAGCAGGGTTGGTGAAGCTTTCTTT
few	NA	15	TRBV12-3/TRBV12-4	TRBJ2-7	CASSLRHGGSNEQYF	TGTGCCAGCAGTTTACGACACGGAGGAAGCAACGAGCAGTACTTC
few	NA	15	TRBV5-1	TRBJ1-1	CASSATGLGVTEAFF	TGCGCCAGCAGCGCAACAGGGCTCGGGGTCACTGAAGCTTTCTTT
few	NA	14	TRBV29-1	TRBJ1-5	CSVFGRAGNQPQHF	TGCAGCGTTTTTGGACGGGCGGGCAATCAGCCCCAGCATTTT